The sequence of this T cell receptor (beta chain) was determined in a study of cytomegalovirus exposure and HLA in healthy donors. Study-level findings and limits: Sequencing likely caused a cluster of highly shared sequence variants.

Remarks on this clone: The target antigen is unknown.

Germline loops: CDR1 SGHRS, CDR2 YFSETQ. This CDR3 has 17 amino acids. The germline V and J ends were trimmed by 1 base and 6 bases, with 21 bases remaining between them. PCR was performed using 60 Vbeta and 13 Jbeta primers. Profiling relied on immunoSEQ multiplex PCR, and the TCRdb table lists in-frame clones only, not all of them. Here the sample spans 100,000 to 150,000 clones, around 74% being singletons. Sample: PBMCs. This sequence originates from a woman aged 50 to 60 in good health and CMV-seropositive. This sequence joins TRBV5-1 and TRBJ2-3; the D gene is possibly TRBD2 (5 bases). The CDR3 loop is CASSLNAGPTAGDTQYF. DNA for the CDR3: TGCGCCAGCAGCTTGAATGCGGGCCCCACGGCCGGGGATACGCAGTATTTT.